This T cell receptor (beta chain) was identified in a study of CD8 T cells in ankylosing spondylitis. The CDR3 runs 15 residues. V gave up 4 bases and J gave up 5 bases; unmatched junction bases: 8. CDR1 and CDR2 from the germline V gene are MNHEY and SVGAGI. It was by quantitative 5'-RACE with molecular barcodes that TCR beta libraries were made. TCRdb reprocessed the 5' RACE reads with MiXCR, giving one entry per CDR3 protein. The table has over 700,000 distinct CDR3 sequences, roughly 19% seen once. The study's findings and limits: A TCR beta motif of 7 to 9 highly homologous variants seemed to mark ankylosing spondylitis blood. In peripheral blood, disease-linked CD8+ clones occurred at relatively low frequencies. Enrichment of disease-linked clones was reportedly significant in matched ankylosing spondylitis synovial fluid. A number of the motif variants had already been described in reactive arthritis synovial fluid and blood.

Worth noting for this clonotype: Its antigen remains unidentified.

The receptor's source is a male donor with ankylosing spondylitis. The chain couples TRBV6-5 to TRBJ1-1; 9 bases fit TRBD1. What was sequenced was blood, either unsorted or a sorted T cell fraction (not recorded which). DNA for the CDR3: TGTGCCAGCAGTTCCACAGGGGGCTTCCGGACTGAAGCTTTCTTT. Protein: CASSSTGGFRTEAFF.